This T cell receptor beta chain was identified in a study of cytomegalovirus exposure and HLA in healthy donors. Germline V gene sequence: CDR1 SGHDT, CDR2 YYEEEE. This CDR3 region has 14 residues. Both 60 Vbeta primers and 13 Jbeta primers went into the PCR. Method: immunoSEQ multiplex PCR; TCRdb's copy keeps in-frame clones and lacks some. The table lists 150,000 to 200,000 clones, about 75% of them singletons. Study observations and caveats: Researchers reported in a later analysis that a missense DCLRE1C variant was tied to TCR beta V- and J-gene trimming.

Concerning this clone: Its antigen is still unknown. One end of the junction varies from germline; a read error may be responsible. Other DNA variants within this sample encode the same CDR3.

The source is a man younger than 30 in good health and CMV-seropositive. The gene calls are TRBV5-6 and TRBJ2-5, with D perhaps TRBD2 (7 bases). The sequenced material came from PBMCs. For the CDR3, the DNA is TGTGCCAGCAACGCGGTCGGGGGGCAAGAGACTCAGTACTTC. Protein: CASNAVGGQETQYF.